One and the same sample provided the 22 T cell receptor beta chains below, sequenced in a study of OX40 agonist ivuxolimab in advanced cancers. Repertoires were generated with immunoSEQ multiplex PCR, while TCRdb's copy carries only in-frame clones and drops some. Of approximately 100,000 clones in the sample, about 90% were seen once. The sequencing used CD4+ or CD8+ T cells sorted from blood, collected in a trial of the OX40 agonist ivuxolimab. The source of these receptors is an adult with an advanced solid tumor such as melanoma, head and neck, liver or kidney cancer.

Points on this clone: The sample has other DNA sequences that encode this CDR3 too. The V call is TRBV14, the J call TRBJ2-7; D is ambiguous. The CDR3 sequence is 12 residues long. V lost 1 base and J lost 3, with 4 bases in between. The germline V gene encodes CDR1 SGHDN and CDR2 FVKESK. Here the CDR3 reads CASSQVSYEQYF. The CDR3 DNA is TGTGCCAGCAGCCAAGTTAGCTACGAGCAGTACTTC. The variable domain in full, completed from reference TRBV14 and TRBJ2-7, reads EAGVTQFPSHSVIEKGQTVTLRCDPISGHDNLYWYRRVMGKEIKFLLHFVKESKQDESGMPNNRFLAERTGGTYSTLKVQPAELEDSGVYFCASSQVSYEQYFGPGTRLTVT.

CDR3 bases: TGTGCCAGCAGTGAAGGTGTTCTCCCTGAGCAGTTCTTC. It yields the protein CASSEGVLPEQFF. The chain has TRBV2 and TRBJ2-1; D is undetermined. Trimming left V 1 base short and J 9 bases short, with 10 bases between. The CDR3 covers 13 residues. Germline values: CDR1 SNHLY, CDR2 FYNNEI. Drawing the rest from reference TRBV2 and TRBJ2-1, the complete variable domain is EPEVTQTPSHQVTQMGQEVILRCVPISNHLYFYWYRQILGQKVEFLVSFYNNEISEKSEIFDDQFSVERPDGSNFTLKIRSTKLEDSAMYFCASSEGVLPEQFFGPGTRLTVL.

Comment on this clone: This sample also contains other DNA sequences that code for the same CDR3. The chain couples TRBV19 to TRBJ1-5; tentatively, D is TRBD1 (6 bases). Germline V gives CDR1 LNHDA, CDR2 SQIVND (reference sequence). The ends were cut back, 3 bases at V and 5 bases at J, with 8 bases in the middle. CDR3 length: 13 amino acids. The CDR3 sequence is CASSIGGDQPQHF. The CDR3 DNA reads TGTGCCAGTAGTATCGGGGGCGATCAGCCCCAGCATTTT.

The chain employs TRBV27 and TRBJ1-2; no definite D call. CDR1 MNHEY and CDR2 SMNVEV come from the germline V gene (reference sequence). The CDR3 is 13 amino acids. V was cut by 3 bases and J by 4 bases, with 9 bases left in between. CDR3 nucleotide sequence: TGTGCCAGCAGTTTTGCCCAGTTCTATGGCTACACCTTC. This codes for CASSFAQFYGYTF.

This clone was recorded only once. The chain recombines TRBV5-8 with TRBJ2-7, with 7 bases that match TRBD1. The germline V gene has CDR1 SGHTS and CDR2 YDEGEE. There are 14 residues in the CDR3. V gave up 2 bases and J gave up 3 bases; unmatched junction bases: 5. Here the CDR3 DNA reads TGTGCCAGCAGCTTTACAGGGGTGATCTACGAGCAGTACTTC. Residues: CASSFTGVIYEQYF. The full variable domain, with the rest looked up from reference TRBV5-8 and TRBJ2-7, is EAGVTQSPTHLIKTRGQQATLRCSPISGHTSVYWYQQALGLGLQFLLWYDEGEERNRGNFPPRFSGRQFPNYSSELNVNALELEDSALYLCASSFTGVIYEQYFGPGTRLTVT.

V and J are TRBV6-6 and TRBJ2-1; tentative D call: TRBD2 (5 bases). Germline-derived CDR1 and CDR2 are MNHNY and SVGAGI (reference sequence). The CDR3 sequence is 13 residues long. V was shortened by 2 bases and J by 5 bases, with 7 bases between the two germline ends. This CDR3 reads CASSYLAHNEQFF. The CDR3 bases are TGTGCCAGCAGTTACCTAGCCCACAATGAGCAGTTCTTC.

The chain joins TRBV12-5 to TRBJ2-5; maybe TRBD1 (7 bases). CDR1 is LGHNT and CDR2 is FRNRAP in the germline V gene. V lost 5 bases and J 5 bases, leaving 15 bases between the germline ends. The length of the CDR3 is 14 residues. The CDR3, as DNA: TGTGCTAGTGGTGCGACAGGGAGGACGGAGACCCAGTACTTC. The encoded protein is CASGATGRTETQYF.

Worth noting for this clone: Other DNA sequences from this sample encode an identical CDR3 as well. The chain has TRBV30 and TRBJ1-5, with no clear D. Germline loops: CDR1 GTSNPN, CDR2 SVGIG (reference sequence). V lost 0 bases and J lost 2, with 8 bases in between. The CDR3 sequence is 14 residues long. CDR3 amino acids: CAWSVGGGNQPQHF. The CDR3 nucleotides read TGTGCCTGGAGTGTCGGTGGCGGCAATCAGCCCCAGCATTTT.

The chain has TRBV5-1 and TRBJ2-3; possible D gene TRBD2, 5 bases. Germline CDR1 is SGHRS and CDR2 is YFSETQ. V lost 2 bases to trimming and J lost 2 bases, with 6 bases between them. This CDR3 contains 13 residues. As DNA, the CDR3 is TGCGCCAGCAGCTTTCGGGACACAGATACGCAGTATTTT. Translated, it gives CASSFRDTDTQYF.

This chain uses TRBV11-2 with TRBJ2-7; 7 nucleotides line up with TRBD1. Germline V gene sequence: CDR1 SGHAT, CDR2 FQNNGV. Losses at the gene ends were 5 bases for V and 3 bases for J; bases not matched to a gene: 4. CDR3 size: 13 residues. The CDR3 DNA reads TGTGCCAGCAGCCGGGACAGACTCTACGAGCAGTACTTC. It specifies CASSRDRLYEQYF.

The chain recombines TRBV11-3 with TRBJ2-5, with a possible D match to TRBD2 (6 bases). CDR1 is SGHNT, CDR2 YENEEA, per germline. There are 13 residues in the CDR3. Deletions cut 2 bases from V and 7 bases from J, with 11 bases between. CDR3 residues: CASSLREIGTQYF. CDR3 nucleotides: TGTGCCAGCAGCTTACGGGAGATTGGGACCCAGTACTTC.

The V gene is TRBV18, the J gene TRBJ1-6; 10 positions match TRBD1. CDR3 length: 15 residues. The J segment lost 15 bases and the V segment lost 4 bases, leaving 12 bases of the junction unmatched. CDR1 and CDR2 (germline): KGHSH, LQKENI. CDR3 protein: CASSLGTGTGDLLHF. The CDR3 DNA sequence: TGTGCCAGCTCACTCGGGACAGGGACAGGGGATCTCCTCCACTTT. Filled out from reference TRBV18 and TRBJ1-6, the complete variable domain reads NAGVMQNPRHLVRRRGQEARLRCSPMKGHSHVYWYRQLPEEGLKFMVYLQKENIIDESGMPKERFSAEFPKEGPSILRIQQVVRGDSAAYFCASSLGTGTGDLLHFGNGTRLTVT.

V and J are TRBV30 and TRBJ2-2, with no clear D. With 0 bases removed from V and 1 base from J, the gap between germline ends came to 12 bases. The CDR3 consists of 16 residues. CDR1 GTSNPN and CDR2 SVGIG come from the germline V gene (reference sequence). The CDR3: CAWSVRAALNTGELFF. CDR3 DNA: TGTGCCTGGAGTGTACGGGCGGCCTTGAACACCGGGGAGCTGTTTTTT. Full variable domain (rest looked up from reference TRBV30 and TRBJ2-2): SQTIHQWPATLVQPVGSPLSLECTVEGTSNPNLYWYRQAAGRGLQLLFYSVGIGQISSEVPQNLSASRPQDRQFILSSKKLLLSDSGFYLCAWSVRAALNTGELFFGEGSRLTVL.

V and J are TRBV21-1 and TRBJ2-1; the table's TRBD2 call for D was not verified on the DNA. TRBV21-1 is reported as a pseudogene. This CDR3 contains 15 residues. The CDR3 sequence: CASGRLAGTYNEQFF. The CDR3 DNA reads TGTGCCAGCGGCCGTCTAGCGGGGACCTACAATGAGCAGTTCTTC.

J is TRBJ2-1 and V is TRBV4-2; 11 bases align to TRBD2. The junction had 7 bases not matched to a gene; V was cut back by 4 bases and J by 5 bases. Germline V gives CDR1 LGHNA, CDR2 YNFKEQ. The length of the CDR3 is 16 residues. CDR3 in DNA: TGTGCCAGCAGCCCCTTCTTACTAGCGGGGGACAATGAGCAGTTCTTC. As protein: CASSPFLLAGDNEQFF.

The CDR3 DNA is TGTGCCTGGAGTCTAACTAATGAAAAACTGTTTTTT. The encoded protein is CAWSLTNEKLFF. V gene TRBV30 combines with J gene TRBJ1-4, with D unclear. V shed 2 bases and J shed 1 base, with 2 bases lying between them. The CDR3 runs to 12 residues. From germline, CDR1 is GTSNPN and CDR2 SVGIG (reference sequence).

The V and J genes are TRBV2 and TRBJ1-2, with unresolved D. The V gene lost 3 bases and the J gene lost 4 bases, with 3 bases spanning the gap. CDR3 length equals 11 residues. Germline V lookup: CDR1 SNHLY, CDR2 FYNNEI. CDR3 sequence: CASSDIYGYTF. The CDR3 bases are TGTGCCAGCAGTGACATCTATGGCTACACCTTC.

This chain joins TRBV27 and TRBJ2-7, with 7 bases that match TRBD1. Trimming took 5 bases from V and 1 from J; bases not matched to a gene: 5. This CDR3 has 14 amino acids. Germline V gene data show CDR1 as MNHEY and CDR2 as SMNVEV (reference sequence). Here the CDR3 DNA reads TGTGCCAGCAGTCGGGACAGCCTGTCCTACGAGCAGTACTTC. Residues: CASSRDSLSYEQYF.

The V and J genes are TRBV7-2 and TRBJ2-6; D uncertain. CDR1 is SGHTA, CDR2 FQGNSA, per germline. This CDR3 has 14 amino acids. The V and J ends lost 8 bases and 0 bases respectively, with 8 bases between them. CDR3 protein: CASPRPSGANVLTF. The CDR3 nucleotides are TGTGCCAGCCCTCGTCCCTCTGGGGCCAACGTCCTGACTTTC.

This rearrangement joins TRBV6-5 to TRBJ1-5; D remains ambiguous. V gave up 6 bases and J gave up 0 bases, with 12 bases separating them. From germline, CDR1 is MNHEY and CDR2 SVGAGI. The CDR3 totals 15 residues. The CDR3 loop reads CASSPFFPSNQPQHF. The DNA of the CDR3 is TGTGCCAGCAGCCCCTTTTTCCCTAGCAATCAGCCCCAGCATTTT.

The chain uses TRBV9 and TRBJ1-1; D uncertain. The V and J ends lost 4 bases and 4 bases respectively, with 14 bases between them. Looked up from germline, CDR1 is SGDLS and CDR2 is YYNGEE. This CDR3 region has 14 residues. For the CDR3, the DNA is TGTGCCAGCAGCCCCGGCGGATGGGGCACTGAAGCTTTCTTT. It translates to CASSPGGWGTEAFF.

The CDR3 region has the DNA TGTGCTAGTGGTTTCGGGACAGGGAATCAGCCCCAGCATTTT. Translating gives CASGFGTGNQPQHF. The V call is TRBV12-5, the J call TRBJ1-5; 9 bases agree with TRBD1. Germline CDR1 reads LGHNT; CDR2 reads FRNRAP. Trimming at V came to 3 bases and at J to 4 bases, leaving 1 base not matched to a gene. CDR3 length: 14 amino acids.